Listed here are 15 T cell receptor beta chains from one sample, sequenced in a study of blood T cells in healthy people across ages. A J-beta primer mix and a sample-barcoded 5' primer were used in a second PCR of roughly 7 to 12 cycles. TCRdb passed the 5' RACE reads through MiXCR, listing each CDR3 protein once. The sample shows 780,000 or so distinct CDR3 sequences, roughly 50% of them seen only once. Sequenced: blood. The receptors derive from a man older than 75 in good health.

This chain uses TRBV4-1 with TRBJ2-4, with 14 positions matching TRBD2. The germline CDR1 and CDR2 sequences are MGHRA and YSYEKL. V lost 3 bases, J lost 13 bases, and 8 bases stayed unmatched. This CDR3 contains 15 residues. The CDR3 region has the DNA TGCGCCAGCAGCCAGGGACTAGCGGGAGTCTGGGAGCAGTACTTC. Translation: CASSQGLAGVWEQYF.

This clonotype was detected a few times. The rearrangement links TRBV7-9 to TRBJ1-2; D uncertain. The CDR3 runs to 13 residues. With 8 bases removed from V and 2 bases from J, the gap between germline ends came to 12 bases. Looked up from germline, CDR1 is SEHNR and CDR2 is FQNEAQ (reference sequence). The CDR3 sequence: CASSSRLNYGYTF. The CDR3 DNA reads as TGTGCCAGCTCAAGCAGACTAAACTATGGCTACACCTTC.

This clonotype came up many times. The chain links TRBV12-3 or TRBV12-4 to TRBJ2-7; 10 nucleotides line up with TRBD2. The CDR3 covers 19 residues. V dropped 1 base and J dropped 0; count of bases not matched to a gene: 12. The CDR3 sequence: CASSLGLAGDLSPSYEQYF. The CDR3 DNA sequence: TGTGCCAGCAGTTTAGGGCTAGCGGGAGATTTATCCCCCTCCTACGAGCAGTACTTC.

The chain couples TRBV12-3 or TRBV12-4 to TRBJ1-2; perhaps TRBD1 as D (5 bases). This CDR3 is 14 amino acids long. Trimming pared 6 bases from V and 5 bases from J, leaving 16 bases between. The CDR3 bases are TGTGCCAGCAGCATATTGGGACCATCTTATGGCTACACCTTC. Amino acid sequence: CASSILGPSYGYTF.

The sample holds one count of this clonotype. The V and J genes are TRBV6-1 and TRBJ1-1; D possibly corresponds to TRBD1 (5 bases). The length of the CDR3 is 14 residues. Between the trimmed V and J ends, which lost 6 bases and 1 base, there was a span of 12 bases. Germline CDR1 is MNHNS and CDR2 is SASEGT. The CDR3, as DNA: TGTGCCAGCAGGGGACGGGGCAAGAACACTGAAGCTTTCTTT. It is translated as CASRGRGKNTEAFF.

The chain employs TRBV20-1 and TRBJ2-1, with a possible D match to TRBD2 (6 bases). The CDR3 sequence is 13 residues long. Per germline, CDR1 DFQATT and CDR2 SNEGSKA (reference sequence). V lost 3 bases and J lost 0, with 6 bases in between. CDR3 sequence: CSASSGSYNEQFF. CDR3 sequence (DNA): TGCAGTGCTAGTAGCGGCTCCTACAATGAGCAGTTCTTC.

This clonotype was seen a handful of times. The rearrangement uses TRBV27 and TRBJ2-5, with TRBD2 matching 11 bases. Trimming at V came to 8 bases and at J to 2 bases, leaving 10 bases not matched to a gene. The length of the CDR3 is 16 residues. CDR1 is MNHEY, CDR2 SMNVEV, per germline (reference sequence). The CDR3 sequence is CASGWSSGRRQETQYF. The CDR3 region has the DNA TGTGCCAGCGGGTGGTCTAGCGGGAGGAGGCAAGAGACCCAGTACTTC.

The chain couples TRBV11-3 to TRBJ2-7, with a possible D match to TRBD2 (5 bases). The V gene's germline CDR1 is SGHNT and CDR2 YENEEA. Trimming removed 3 bases at V and 0 bases at J, with 12 bases between. The CDR3 covers 15 residues. Here the CDR3 reads CASSFQTGDSYEQYF. In DNA form, the CDR3 reads TGTGCCAGCAGCTTCCAAACCGGGGACTCCTACGAGCAGTACTTC. The full variable domain, its missing parts supplied by reference TRBV11-3 and TRBJ2-7, is EAGVVQSPRYKIIEKKQPVAFWCNPISGHNTLYWYLQNLGQGPELLIRYENEEAVDDSQLPKDRFSAERLKGVDSTLKIQPAELGDSAVYLCASSFQTGDSYEQYFGPGTRLTVT.

This clonotype showed up just a few times. The chain combines TRBV25-1 with TRBJ1-5, with TRBD1 matching over 9 bases. Per germline, CDR1 MGHDK and CDR2 SYGVNS. V trimming: 8 bases; J trimming: 1 base; junction bases outside the gene matches: 12. The length of the CDR3 is 17 residues. CDR3 DNA: TGTGCCAGCTCCCCAGGCACAGGGGGCGGCAGCAATCAGCCCCAGCATTTT. It is translated as CASSPGTGGGSNQPQHF.

V is TRBV18 and J is TRBJ2-7; 15 nucleotides line up with TRBD2. Germline trimming cut 0 bases from V and 2 bases from J; bases unmatched to any gene: 2. Germline V CDR1 and CDR2: KGHSH, LQKENI. CDR3 length: 17 residues. The CDR3 DNA sequence: TGTGCCAGCTCACCACCGGGACTAGCGGGAGGAACCTACGAGCAGTACTTC. Its protein is CASSPPGLAGGTYEQYF.

About this clonotype: The junction departs from germline at one end; a sequencing error may be responsible. The chain combines TRBV12-3 or TRBV12-4 with TRBJ2-1; a weak D match, TRBD1 (5 bases). There are 15 residues in the CDR3. This CDR3 reads CASSFRTRTHNEQFF. The CDR3 DNA sequence: TGTGCCAGTAGTTTTCGGACACGAACCCACAATGAGCAGTTCTTC.

This clonotype occurred a few times. The V gene is TRBV28, the J gene TRBJ2-7; 9 nucleotides agree with TRBD1. This CDR3 has 16 residues. CDR1 MDHEN and CDR2 SYDVKM come from the germline V gene. Unmatched junction bases numbered 20, after V lost 5 bases and J lost 12 bases. The CDR3 DNA follows: TGTGCCAGCAGTCCTGGGGACAGGGAAGATACCCCGAGGGGGTACTTC. Translating it yields CASSPGDREDTPRGYF.

The chain uses TRBV6-1 and TRBJ2-5; D unclear. V lost 5 bases, J lost 1 base, and 11 bases lay in between. This CDR3 contains 14 residues. Germline V lookup: CDR1 MNHNS, CDR2 SASEGT. CDR3 bases: TGTGCCAGCAGTCTACAGCCGATCCAAGAGACCCAGTACTTC. The encoded protein is CASSLQPIQETQYF.

The V and J genes are TRBV7-2 and TRBJ2-1, with D perhaps TRBD1 (6 bases). V was clipped by 5 bases and J by 11 bases, with 13 bases between them. This CDR3 has 12 residues. From germline, CDR1 is SGHTA and CDR2 FQGNSA. CDR3 sequence: CASSAGQRKQFF. Written as DNA, the CDR3 is TGTGCCAGCAGCGCCGGACAGAGGAAGCAGTTCTTC.

This clonotype has a handful of counts. This chain links TRBV14 with TRBJ2-5; unclear D gene. The CDR3 runs to 17 residues. The germline CDR1 and CDR2 sequences are SGHDN and FVKESK. Trimming took off 0 bases at V and 2 bases at J, with 16 bases between the two ends. In nucleotides, the CDR3 is TGTGCCAGCAGCCAAGAGTGGGCGTGGGCGTTACAAGAGACCCAGTACTTC. It encodes CASSQEWAWALQETQYF.